A selection of T cell receptor beta chains follows, all from one sample in a study of vaccination effects on CD4 cells after COVID-19. Their recognized antigens are unknown. Some clones are missing from TCRdb's copy, which holds only in-frame ones; the method was immunoSEQ multiplex PCR. The repertoire holds about 73,000 clones, with 73% as singletons. Specimen: CD4+ T cells from PBMCs cultured without peptide, collected after COVID-19 vaccination. These TCRs come from a human donor who received a COVID-19 vaccine. The CDR3 runs from the conserved cysteine through the conserved F or W. Fields, in order: J gene, V gene, CDR3 protein.

J: TRBJ2-3; V: TRBV7-2; CDR3: CASSLEVGVAGGKMDTQYF
J: TRBJ1-5; V: TRBV19; CDR3: CASSIPGDSNQPQHF
J: TRBJ2-2; V: TRBV6-5; CDR3: CATQRETGELFF
J: TRBJ2-3; V: TRBV7-8; CDR3: CASRVGLAADTQYF
J: TRBJ1-1; V: TRBV2; CDR3: CASTGFEDTEAFF
J: TRBJ1-2; V: TRBV10-3; CDR3: CATQEGPNYGYTF
J: TRBJ1-3; V: TRBV15; CDR3: CATSRESGLSGNTIYF
J: TRBJ1-1; V: TRBV30; CDR3: CAWIPARYRGGTEAFF
J: TRBJ2-3; V: TRBV7-2; CDR3: CASSLPLTFSTDTQYF
J: TRBJ1-2; V: TRBV7-2; CDR3: CASSLTGGDYGYTF
J: TRBJ1-2; V: TRBV6-5; CDR3: CASSYLWTGGHYGYTF
J: TRBJ2-3; V: TRBV10-1; CDR3: CASSESRADTQYF
J: TRBJ1-3; V: TRBV21-1; CDR3: CASSKEDTFSGNTIYF
J: TRBJ1-5; V: TRBV2; CDR3: CASSRAEGNQPQHF
J: TRBJ2-6; V: TRBV6-5; CDR3: CAGRVSGANVLTF